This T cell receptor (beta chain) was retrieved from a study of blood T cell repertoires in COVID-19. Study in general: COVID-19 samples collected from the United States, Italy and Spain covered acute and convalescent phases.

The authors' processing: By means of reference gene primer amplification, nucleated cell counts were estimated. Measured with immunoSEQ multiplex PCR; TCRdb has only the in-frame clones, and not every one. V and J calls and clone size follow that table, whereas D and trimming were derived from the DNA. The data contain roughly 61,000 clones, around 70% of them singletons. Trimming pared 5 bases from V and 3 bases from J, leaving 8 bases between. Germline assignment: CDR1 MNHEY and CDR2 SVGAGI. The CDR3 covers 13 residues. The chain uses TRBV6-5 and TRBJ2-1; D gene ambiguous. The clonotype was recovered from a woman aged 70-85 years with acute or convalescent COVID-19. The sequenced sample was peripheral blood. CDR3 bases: TGTGCCAGCAGTCCTCAGGTCTACAATGAGCAGTTCTTC. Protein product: CASSPQVYNEQFF.